Following are 9 T cell receptor beta chains from one sample sequenced in a study of shared clonotypes between healthy human individuals. Repertoires were generated with immunoSEQ multiplex PCR, while TCRdb's copy carries only in-frame clones and drops some. There are about 1.5 million clones in the sample; 95% to 99% occur only once, and about 0.45% lies in the top ten. The specimen sequenced was naive CD4+ T cells sorted from blood. Subset in this sample: CD45RA+ positively selected. The origin of the receptors is a man younger than 40 in good health.

The chain is built from TRBV7-9 and TRBJ1-2, with D possibly TRBD1 on 6 matching bases. Looked up from germline, CDR1 is SEHNR and CDR2 is FQNEAQ (reference sequence). Trimming shortened V by 6 bases and J by 4 bases, and 12 bases separated the two germline ends. The CDR3 spans 13 residues. The CDR3 nucleotides are TGTGCCAGCAGTTATACAGGGACCTATGGCTACACCTTC. This encodes CASSYTGTYGYTF.

The chain has TRBV19 and TRBJ1-2; possibly TRBD1 for D (5 bases). The CDR3 contains 14 residues. Germline V gene data show CDR1 as LNHDA and CDR2 as SQIVND (reference sequence). The ends were cut back, 6 bases at V and 2 bases at J, with 13 bases in the middle. The CDR3 DNA follows: TGTGCCAGTAGAATTGGGGGACCCAACTATGGCTACACCTTC. Its protein is CASRIGGPNYGYTF.

The rearrangement links TRBV14 to TRBJ2-7, with no clear D. CDR3 length equals 13 residues. The V gene lost 2 bases and the J gene lost 0 bases, with 5 bases spanning the gap. CDR1 and CDR2 from the germline V gene are SGHDN and FVKESK. CDR3 sequence: CASSQWGSYEQYF. The CDR3 DNA reads TGTGCCAGCAGCCAATGGGGCTCCTACGAGCAGTACTTC.

V usage is TRBV5-6 and J usage is TRBJ1-2, with a possible D match to TRBD1 (5 bases). Germline lookup yields CDR1 SGHDT and CDR2 YYEEEE. V lost 4 bases and J 0 bases, leaving 13 bases between the germline ends. The CDR3 length is 15 residues. CDR3 protein: CASSRPGGSNYGYTF. Here the CDR3 DNA reads TGTGCCAGCAGCCGCCCCGGGGGTTCTAACTATGGCTACACCTTC.

This clone was recorded once. V is TRBV30 and J is TRBJ1-1, with D possibly matching TRBD1 (6 bases). The CDR3 is 13 amino acids. Trimming took off 4 bases at V and 5 bases at J, with 14 bases between the two ends. CDR1 is GTSNPN and CDR2 is SVGIG in the germline V gene (reference sequence). The CDR3 coding sequence is TGTGCCTGGACCCTGGGGGGGCGGACTGAAGCTTTCTTT. Protein product: CAWTLGGRTEAFF.

About this clone itself: In the same sample, other DNA sequences code for this CDR3. The V gene is TRBV7-8, the J gene TRBJ1-2, with D possibly matching TRBD1 (5 bases). V was cut by 1 base and J by 8 bases, with 5 bases left in between. CDR3 length: 11 amino acids. Germline CDR1 reads SGHVS; CDR2 reads FQNEAQ. The CDR3 is CASSLEGGYTF. CDR3 nucleotide sequence: TGTGCCAGCAGCTTAGAGGGGGGCTACACCTTC.

The chain employs TRBV28 and TRBJ2-7, with D possibly being TRBD1 (6 bases). Germline CDR1 reads MDHEN; CDR2 reads SYDVKM. This CDR3 comprises 18 residues. V was clipped by 5 bases and J by 2 bases, with 25 bases between them. In DNA form, the CDR3 reads TGTGCCAGCAGTCTCACTTTGACGCTGACAGGAGGTACCTACGAGCAGTACTTC. This translates into CASSLTLTLTGGTYEQYF.

The V call is TRBV7-9, the J call TRBJ2-2; D could derive from TRBD1 or TRBD2 (5 bases each). Germline V gives CDR1 SEHNR, CDR2 FQNEAQ (reference sequence). CDR3 length: 14 residues. Trimming removed 4 bases from V and 4 bases from J, with 10 bases in between. CDR3 in DNA: TGTGCCAGCAGCTCGAGGGGACCCACCGGGGAGCTGTTTTTT. Its translation is CASSSRGPTGELFF.

This clone came up once. V usage is TRBV7-9 and J usage is TRBJ2-5; possible D gene TRBD1, 5 bases. Trimming removed 5 bases from V and 0 bases from J, with 10 bases in between. The CDR3 has 14 amino acids. Germline CDR1 reads SEHNR; CDR2 reads FQNEAQ (reference sequence). Here the CDR3 reads CASSPQGYQETQYF. Here the CDR3 DNA reads TGTGCCAGCAGCCCCCAGGGCTACCAAGAGACCCAGTACTTC.